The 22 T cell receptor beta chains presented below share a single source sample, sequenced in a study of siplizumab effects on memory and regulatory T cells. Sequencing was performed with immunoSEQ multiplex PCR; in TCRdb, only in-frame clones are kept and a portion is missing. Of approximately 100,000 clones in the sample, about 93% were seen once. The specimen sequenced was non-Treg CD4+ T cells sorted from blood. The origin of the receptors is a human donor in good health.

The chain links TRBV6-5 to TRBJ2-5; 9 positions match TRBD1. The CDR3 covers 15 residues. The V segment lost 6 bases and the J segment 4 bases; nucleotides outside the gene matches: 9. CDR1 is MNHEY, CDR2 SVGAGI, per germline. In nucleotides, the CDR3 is TGTGCCAGCAGCGGCGGACAGGGGAGGGGAGAGACCCAGTACTTC. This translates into CASSGGQGRGETQYF.

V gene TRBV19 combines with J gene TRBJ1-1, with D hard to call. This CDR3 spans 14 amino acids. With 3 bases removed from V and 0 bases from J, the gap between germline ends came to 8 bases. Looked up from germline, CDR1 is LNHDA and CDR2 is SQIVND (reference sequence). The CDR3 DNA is TGTGCCAGTAGTATTGGCCTGCTGAACACTGAAGCTTTCTTT. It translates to CASSIGLLNTEAFF.

In DNA, the CDR3 is TGTGCCAGTGGGACTAGCGGGAGGGCGTATGAGCAGTTCTTC. Translating it yields CASGTSGRAYEQFF. The chain employs TRBV19 and TRBJ2-1, with 16 nucleotides matching TRBD2. The trim removed 8 bases at V and 8 bases at J, leaving 3 bases unmatched. The CDR3 runs 14 residues. CDR1 is LNHDA and CDR2 is SQIVND in the germline V gene (reference sequence).

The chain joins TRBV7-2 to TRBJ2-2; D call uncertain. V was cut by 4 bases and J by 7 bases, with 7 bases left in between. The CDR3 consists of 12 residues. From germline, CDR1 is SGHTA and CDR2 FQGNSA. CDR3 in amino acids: CASSSFGGELFF. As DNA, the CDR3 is TGTGCCAGCAGCTCGTTCGGCGGGGAGCTGTTTTTT.

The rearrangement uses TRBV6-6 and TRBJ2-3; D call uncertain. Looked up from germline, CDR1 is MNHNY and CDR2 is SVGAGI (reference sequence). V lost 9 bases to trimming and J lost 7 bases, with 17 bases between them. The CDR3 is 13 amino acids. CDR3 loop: CASSPPTQNTQYF. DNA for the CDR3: TGTGCCAGTTCCCCCCCCACACAAAATACGCAGTATTTT.

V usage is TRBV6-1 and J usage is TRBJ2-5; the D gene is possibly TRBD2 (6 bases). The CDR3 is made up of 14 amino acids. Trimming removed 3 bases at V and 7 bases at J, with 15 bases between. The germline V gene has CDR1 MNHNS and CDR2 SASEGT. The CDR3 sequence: CASSDGGSYGTQYF. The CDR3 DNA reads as TGTGCCAGCAGTGACGGGGGATCTTACGGGACCCAGTACTTC.

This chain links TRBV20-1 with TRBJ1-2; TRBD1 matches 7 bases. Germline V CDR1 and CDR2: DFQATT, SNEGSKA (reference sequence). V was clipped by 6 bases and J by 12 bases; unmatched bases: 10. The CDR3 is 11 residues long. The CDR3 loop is CSATDREANTF. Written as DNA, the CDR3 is TGCAGTGCGACCGACAGGGAAGCTAACACCTTC.

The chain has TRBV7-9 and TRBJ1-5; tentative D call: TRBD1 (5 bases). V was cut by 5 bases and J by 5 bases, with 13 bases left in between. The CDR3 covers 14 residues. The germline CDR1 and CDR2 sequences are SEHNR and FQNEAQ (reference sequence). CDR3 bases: TGTGCCAGCAGCCCTCAGGGTGGAGATCAGCCCCAGCATTTT. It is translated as CASSPQGGDQPQHF.

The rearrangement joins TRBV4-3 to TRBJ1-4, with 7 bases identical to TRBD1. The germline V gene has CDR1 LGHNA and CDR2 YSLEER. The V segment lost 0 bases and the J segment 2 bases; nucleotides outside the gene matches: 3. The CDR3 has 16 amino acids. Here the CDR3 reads CASSQEGQATNEKLFF. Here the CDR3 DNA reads TGCGCCAGCAGCCAAGAAGGACAGGCGACTAATGAAAAACTGTTTTTT.

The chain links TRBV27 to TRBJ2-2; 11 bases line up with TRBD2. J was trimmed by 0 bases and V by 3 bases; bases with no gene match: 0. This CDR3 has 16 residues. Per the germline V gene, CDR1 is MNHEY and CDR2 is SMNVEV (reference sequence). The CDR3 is CASSLGLAANTGELFF. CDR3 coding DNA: TGTGCCAGCAGTTTGGGACTAGCGGCGAACACCGGGGAGCTGTTTTTT.

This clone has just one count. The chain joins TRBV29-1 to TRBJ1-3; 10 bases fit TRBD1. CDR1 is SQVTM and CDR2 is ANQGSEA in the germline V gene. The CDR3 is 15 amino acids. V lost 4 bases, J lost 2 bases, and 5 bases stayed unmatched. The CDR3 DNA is TGCAGCGTTGGGAGGACAGGGGGAGCTGGAAACACCATATATTTT. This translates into CSVGRTGGAGNTIYF.

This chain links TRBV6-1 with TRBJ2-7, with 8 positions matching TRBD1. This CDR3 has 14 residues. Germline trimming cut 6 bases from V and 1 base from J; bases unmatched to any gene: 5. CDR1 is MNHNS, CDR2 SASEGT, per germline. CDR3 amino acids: CASRWTGISYEQYF. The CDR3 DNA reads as TGTGCCAGCAGATGGACAGGGATTTCCTACGAGCAGTACTTC.

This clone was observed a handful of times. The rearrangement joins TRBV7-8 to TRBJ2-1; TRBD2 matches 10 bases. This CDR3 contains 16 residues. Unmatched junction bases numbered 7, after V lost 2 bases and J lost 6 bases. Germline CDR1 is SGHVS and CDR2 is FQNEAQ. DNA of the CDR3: TGTGCCAGCAGCTTAAAAGCGGGAGGGCCGGTCAATGAGCAGTTCTTC. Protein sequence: CASSLKAGGPVNEQFF.

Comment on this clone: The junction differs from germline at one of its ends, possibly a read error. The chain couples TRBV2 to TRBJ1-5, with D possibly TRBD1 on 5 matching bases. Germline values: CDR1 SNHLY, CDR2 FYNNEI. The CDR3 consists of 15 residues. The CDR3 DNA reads TGTGCCAGCAGTGGACCAGGGATTAGCAGTCAGCCCCAGCATTTT. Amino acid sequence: CASSGPGISSQPQHF.

The CDR3 is CVRSLGVGSGRVSFNEQFF. Written as DNA, the CDR3 is TGTGTCAGAAGCTTAGGGGTTGGTAGCGGGAGGGTATCTTTTAATGAGCAGTTCTTC. The rearrangement uses TRBV7-5 and TRBJ2-1; the table's D call TRBD2 went unverified against the DNA. TRBV7-5 is assigned pseudogene status. The CDR3 is 19 residues long.

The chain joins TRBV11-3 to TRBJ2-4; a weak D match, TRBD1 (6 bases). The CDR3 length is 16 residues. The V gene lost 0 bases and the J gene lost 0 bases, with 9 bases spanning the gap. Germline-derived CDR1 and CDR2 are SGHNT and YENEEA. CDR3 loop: CASSLETQGAKNIQYF. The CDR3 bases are TGTGCCAGCAGCTTAGAAACACAGGGAGCCAAAAACATTCAGTACTTC.

CDR3 sequence (DNA): TGCAGCGTCCGTAGCGGGGTTGAGCAGTTCTTC. It yields the protein CSVRSGVEQFF. The genes are TRBV29-1 and TRBJ2-1; TRBD2 matches 8 bases. Germline lookup yields CDR1 SQVTM and CDR2 ANQGSEA. V gave up 6 bases and J gave up 9 bases; unmatched junction bases: 4. CDR3 size: 11 residues.

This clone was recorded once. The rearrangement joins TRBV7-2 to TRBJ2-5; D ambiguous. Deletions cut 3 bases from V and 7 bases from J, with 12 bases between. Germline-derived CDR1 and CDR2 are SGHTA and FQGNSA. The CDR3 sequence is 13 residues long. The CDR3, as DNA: TGTGCCAGCAGCTTGACTGCAGCCGGGACCCAGTACTTC. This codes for CASSLTAAGTQYF. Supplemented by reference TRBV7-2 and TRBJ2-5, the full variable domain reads GAGVSQSPSNKVTEKGKDVELRCDPISGHTALYWYRQSLGQGLEFLIYFQGNSAPDKSGLPSDRFSAERTGGSVSTLTIQRTQQEDSAVYLCASSLTAAGTQYFGPGTRLLVL.

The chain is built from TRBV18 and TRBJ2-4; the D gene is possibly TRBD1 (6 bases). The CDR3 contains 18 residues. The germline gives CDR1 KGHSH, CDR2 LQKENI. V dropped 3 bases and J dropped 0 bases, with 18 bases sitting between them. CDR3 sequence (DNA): TGTGCCAGCTCACCTTCATCCAGGGGAACCCTAGCCAAAAACATTCAGTACTTC. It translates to CASSPSSRGTLAKNIQYF.

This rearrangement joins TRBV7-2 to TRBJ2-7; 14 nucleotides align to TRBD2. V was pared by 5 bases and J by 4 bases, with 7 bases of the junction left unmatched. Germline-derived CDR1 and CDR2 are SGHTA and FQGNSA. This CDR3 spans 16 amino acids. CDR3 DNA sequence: TGTGCCAGCAGCCAGGGACTAGCGGGAGCCTCTTACGAGCAGTACTTC. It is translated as CASSQGLAGASYEQYF. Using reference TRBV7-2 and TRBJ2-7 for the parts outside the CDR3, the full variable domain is GAGVSQSPSNKVTEKGKDVELRCDPISGHTALYWYRQSLGQGLEFLIYFQGNSAPDKSGLPSDRFSAERTGGSVSTLTIQRTQQEDSAVYLCASSQGLAGASYEQYFGPGTRLTVT.

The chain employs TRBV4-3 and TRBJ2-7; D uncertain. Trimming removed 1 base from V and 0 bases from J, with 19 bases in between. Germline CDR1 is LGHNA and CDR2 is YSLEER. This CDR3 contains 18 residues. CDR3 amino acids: CASSQVAPDVQSSYEQYF. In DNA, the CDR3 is TGCGCCAGCAGCCAAGTGGCCCCGGACGTACAGAGCTCCTACGAGCAGTACTTC.

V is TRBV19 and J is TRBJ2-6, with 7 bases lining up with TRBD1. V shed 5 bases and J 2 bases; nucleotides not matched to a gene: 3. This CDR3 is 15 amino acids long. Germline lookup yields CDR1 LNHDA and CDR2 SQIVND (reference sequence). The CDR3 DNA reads TGTGCCAGTAGTCAAGACAGGGCTGGGGCCAACGTCCTGACTTTC. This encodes CASSQDRAGANVLTF.